A single sample gave rise to the 15 T cell receptor beta chains below, sequenced in a study of memory CD4+ T cells and cytomegalovirus serostatus. The sort gate was single viable CD3+CD4+CD8-CD45RO+ cells for memory CD4+ T cells. The method was immunoSEQ multiplex PCR; TCRdb's version includes in-frame clones alone and lacks a portion of them. The sample consists of tens of thousands of clones, roughly 83% of them appearing once. Input material: memory CD4+ T cells from blood. All receptors come from an adult in good health and CMV-seronegative.

This clone was seen once. This chain joins TRBV6-5 and TRBJ2-7; 8 bases are shared with TRBD1. The ends lost 6 bases at V and 2 bases at J; junction bases unmatched: 6. The CDR3 has 14 amino acids. Per germline, CDR1 MNHEY and CDR2 SVGAGI. The CDR3 loop is CASSIRTGTYEQYF. The CDR3 DNA is TGTGCCAGCAGCATTCGGACAGGGACCTACGAGCAGTACTTC.

The chain recombines TRBV7-2 with TRBJ2-1, with TRBD2 as a possible D gene (6 bases). CDR3 length: 14 residues. Germline lookup yields CDR1 SGHTA and CDR2 FQGNSA. V lost 4 bases and J lost 5, with 12 bases in between. CDR3 coding DNA: TGTGCCAGCAGCTACATTACTAGCAACAATGAGCAGTTCTTC. This codes for CASSYITSNNEQFF.

The chain is built from TRBV7-9 and TRBJ2-1; D not resolved. Germline assignment: CDR1 SEHNR and CDR2 FQNEAQ (reference sequence). The CDR3 spans 15 residues. The V end was cut by 6 bases, the J end by 5 bases, with 17 bases between. The CDR3 sequence is CASSLGVSLDNEQFF. DNA of the CDR3: TGTGCCAGCAGTCTTGGGGTCTCGCTGGACAATGAGCAGTTCTTC.

V gene TRBV7-9 combines with J gene TRBJ2-7; TRBD1 agrees at 9 bases. J lost 9 bases, V lost 4 bases, and 7 bases had no gene match. Germline V CDR1 and CDR2: SEHNR, FQNEAQ (reference sequence). The CDR3 runs 13 residues. The CDR3 loop reads CASSSGQGVRQYF. CDR3 bases: TGTGCCAGCAGCTCGGGACAGGGTGTACGGCAGTACTTC.

CDR3 region: CASSLEDSLGVSGNTIYF. DNA of the CDR3: TGTGCCAGCAGCTTGGAGGACTCTCTGGGGGTCTCTGGAAACACCATATATTTT. This chain uses TRBV5-5 with TRBJ1-3, with a weak D call TRBD1 (5 bases). The CDR3 spans 18 residues. Germline V gives CDR1 SGHKS, CDR2 YYEKEE (reference sequence). V was pared by 0 bases and J by 0 bases, with 16 bases between.

This clone was counted a single time. The chain links TRBV5-4 to TRBJ2-2; no clear D. CDR1 SGHNT and CDR2 YYREEE come from the germline V gene (reference sequence). V lost 2 bases, J lost 4 bases, and 6 bases lay in between. This CDR3 is built from 13 residues. The CDR3 sequence is CASSFTVTGELFF. In DNA form, the CDR3 reads TGTGCCAGCAGCTTTACAGTCACCGGGGAGCTGTTTTTT. Variable domain in full (rest from reference TRBV5-4 and TRBJ2-2): ETGVTQSPTHLIKTRGQQVTLRCSSQSGHNTVSWYQQALGQGPQFIFQYYREEENGRGNFPPRFSGLQFPNYSSELNVNALELDDSALYLCASSFTVTGELFFGEGSRLTVL.

This sequence joins TRBV19 and TRBJ2-5, with D uncertain. This CDR3 has 13 amino acids. The ends were cut back, 8 bases at V and 3 bases at J, with 13 bases in the middle. Germline V gene data show CDR1 as LNHDA and CDR2 as SQIVND (reference sequence). CDR3 in DNA: TGTGCCAGTGGAGTAACCTGGAAAGAGACCCAGTACTTC. Translated, it gives CASGVTWKETQYF.

The rearrangement links TRBV19 to TRBJ1-5; 7 bases align to TRBD1. The CDR3 spans 15 residues. CDR1 is LNHDA, CDR2 SQIVND, per germline (reference sequence). V gave up 7 bases and J gave up 6 bases; unmatched junction bases: 12. The CDR3 DNA is TGTGCCAGTACGAACAGGCAGGGGGACCCTCAGCCCCAGCATTTT. This gives the protein CASTNRQGDPQPQHF.

The chain is built from TRBV11-3 and TRBJ1-1; no firm D call. V was cut by 6 bases and J by 1 base, with 9 bases left in between. Looked up from germline, CDR1 is SGHNT and CDR2 is YENEEA. The CDR3 loop spans 13 amino acids. The CDR3 DNA is TGTGCCAGCAGGGAGCTCTGGAACACTGAAGCTTTCTTT. This codes for CASRELWNTEAFF.

The CDR3 DNA is TGTGCCAGCAGCACCGGGACTAGCGGGCCGACAGATACGCAGTATTTT. Residues: CASSTGTSGPTDTQYF. The rearrangement links TRBV7-9 to TRBJ2-3, with TRBD2 matching 12 bases. V lost 5 bases and J lost 3; bases outside the gene matches: 6. CDR1 and CDR2 from the germline V gene are SEHNR and FQNEAQ (reference sequence). The CDR3 spans 16 residues.

This rearrangement joins TRBV6-5 to TRBJ1-5; no reliable D call. Germline CDR1 is MNHEY and CDR2 is SVGAGI. Trimming removed 7 bases at V and 0 bases at J, with 13 bases between. CDR3 length equals 15 residues. The CDR3: CASKLSRYSNQPQHF. DNA of the CDR3: TGTGCCAGCAAGCTCAGCAGATATAGCAATCAGCCCCAGCATTTT.

V is TRBV29-1 and J is TRBJ1-1; 8 positions match TRBD1. The CDR3 consists of 13 residues. Trimming cost V 2 bases and J 6 bases; bases outside gene matches: 5. The germline V gene encodes CDR1 SQVTM and CDR2 ANQGSEA. The DNA of the CDR3 is TGCAGCGTTGAACCCCAGGGGGCTGCTGAAGCTTTCTTT. This codes for CSVEPQGAAEAFF.

This chain joins TRBV30 and TRBJ1-1; D remains unclear. Per the germline V gene, CDR1 is GTSNPN and CDR2 is SVGIG (reference sequence). Trimming pared 3 bases from V and 0 bases from J, leaving 5 bases between. The CDR3 consists of 12 residues. This chain's CDR3 is CAWRALNTEAFF. In nucleotides, the CDR3 is TGTGCCTGGAGGGCGTTGAACACTGAAGCTTTCTTT. Full variable domain (remainder filled in from reference TRBV30 and TRBJ1-1): SQTIHQWPATLVQPVGSPLSLECTVEGTSNPNLYWYRQAAGRGLQLLFYSVGIGQISSEVPQNLSASRPQDRQFILSSKKLLLSDSGFYLCAWRALNTEAFFGQGTRLTVV.

This chain links TRBV7-9 with TRBJ2-7; 9 nucleotides align to TRBD2. Germline V gives CDR1 SEHNR, CDR2 FQNEAQ (reference sequence). The CDR3 consists of 17 residues. After removal of 5 bases from V and 4 bases from J, the junction contained 15 bases not matched to a gene. CDR3 bases: TGTGCCAGCAGCCTTTACAACAAGCGGGAGGCCCTTTACGAGCAGTACTTC. Amino acids: CASSLYNKREALYEQYF.

This clone came up once. The V gene is TRBV6-6, the J gene TRBJ1-2, with 7 bases lining up with TRBD1. Germline V CDR1 and CDR2: MNHNY, SVGAGI (reference sequence). The CDR3 spans 15 residues. V gave up 5 bases and J gave up 5 bases; unmatched junction bases: 11. The CDR3 region is CASSGGQLLYYGYTF. The CDR3 coding sequence is TGTGCCAGCAGTGGGGGACAGTTGCTCTATTATGGCTACACCTTC.